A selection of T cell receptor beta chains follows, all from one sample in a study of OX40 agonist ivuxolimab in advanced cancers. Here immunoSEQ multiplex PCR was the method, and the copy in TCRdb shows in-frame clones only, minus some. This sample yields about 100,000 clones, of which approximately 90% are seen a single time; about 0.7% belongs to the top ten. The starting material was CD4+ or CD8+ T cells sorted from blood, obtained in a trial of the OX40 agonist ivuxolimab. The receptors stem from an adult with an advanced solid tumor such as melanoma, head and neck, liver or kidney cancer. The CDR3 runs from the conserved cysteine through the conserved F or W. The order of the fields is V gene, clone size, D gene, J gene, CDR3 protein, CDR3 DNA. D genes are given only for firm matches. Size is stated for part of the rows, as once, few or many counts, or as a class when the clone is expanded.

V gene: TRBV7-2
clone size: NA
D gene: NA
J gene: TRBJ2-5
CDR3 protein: CASSLQGPQAQYF
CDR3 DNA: TGTGCCAGCAGCTTACAGGGACCGCAGGCCCAGTACTTC

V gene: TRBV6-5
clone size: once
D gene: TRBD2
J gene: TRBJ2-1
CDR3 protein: CASSPSGPSYNEQFF
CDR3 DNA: TGTGCCAGCAGCCCTAGCGGTCCTTCCTACAATGAGCAGTTCTTC

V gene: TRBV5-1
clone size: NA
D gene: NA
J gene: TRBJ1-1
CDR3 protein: CASSGTEFTEAFF
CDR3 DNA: TGCGCCAGCTCCGGGACCGAGTTCACTGAAGCTTTCTTT

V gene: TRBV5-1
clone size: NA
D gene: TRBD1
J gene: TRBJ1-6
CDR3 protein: CASSFTGGNSPLHF
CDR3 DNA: TGCGCCAGCAGCTTCACAGGGGGAAATTCACCCCTCCACTTT

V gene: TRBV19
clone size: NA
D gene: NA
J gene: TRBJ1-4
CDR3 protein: CASNSKGGTNEKLFF
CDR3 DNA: TGTGCCAGTAATTCGAAGGGAGGGACTAATGAAAAACTGTTTTTT

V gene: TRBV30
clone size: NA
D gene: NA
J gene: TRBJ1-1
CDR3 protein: CAWSRVNTEAFF
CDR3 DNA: TGTGCCTGGAGCAGGGTCAACACTGAAGCTTTCTTT

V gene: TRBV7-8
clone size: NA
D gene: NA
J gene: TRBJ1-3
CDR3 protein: CASSFLGSSGNTIYF
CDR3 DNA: TGTGCCAGCAGCTTCTTGGGGAGCTCTGGAAACACCATATATTTT

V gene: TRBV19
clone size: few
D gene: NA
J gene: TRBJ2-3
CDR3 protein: CASGLVTQYF
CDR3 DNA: TGTGCCAGTGGGCTGGTTACGCAGTATTTT

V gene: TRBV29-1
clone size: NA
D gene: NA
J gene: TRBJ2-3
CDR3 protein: CSVEDSGRGYF
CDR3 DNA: TGCAGCGTTGAAGATTCTGGGCGGGGGTATTTT

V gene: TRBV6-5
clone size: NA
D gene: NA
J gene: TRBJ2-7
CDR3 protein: CASRQGGGYEQYF
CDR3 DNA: TGTGCCAGCAGGCAAGGTGGTGGCTACGAGCAGTACTTC

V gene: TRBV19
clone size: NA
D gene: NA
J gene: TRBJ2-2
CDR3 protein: CASSIDGSTGELFF
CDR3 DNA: TGTGCCAGTAGTATAGACGGGAGCACCGGGGAGCTGTTTTTT

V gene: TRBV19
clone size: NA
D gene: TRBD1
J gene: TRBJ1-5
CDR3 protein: CASSLTITGGALNQPQHF
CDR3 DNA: TGTGCCAGTAGCCTAACCATTACAGGGGGCGCGCTGAATCAGCCCCAGCATTTT

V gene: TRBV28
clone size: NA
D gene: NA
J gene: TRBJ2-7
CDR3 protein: CASNSDRNDKYF
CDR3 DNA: TGTGCCAGCAATTCAGACAGGAACGATAAGTACTTC

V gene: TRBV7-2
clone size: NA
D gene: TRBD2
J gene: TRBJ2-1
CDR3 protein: CASSLAWREVGNEQFF
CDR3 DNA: TGTGCCAGCAGCTTAGCGTGGCGGGAGGTTGGGAATGAGCAGTTCTTC

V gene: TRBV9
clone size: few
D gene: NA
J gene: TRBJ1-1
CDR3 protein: CASSFHAVNTEAFF
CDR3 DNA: TGTGCCAGCAGCTTTCATGCGGTGAACACTGAAGCTTTCTTT

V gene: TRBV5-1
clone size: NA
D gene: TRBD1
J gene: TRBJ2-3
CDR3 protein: CASSPGTEIYTQYF
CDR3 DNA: TGCGCCAGCAGCCCCGGGACAGAGATTTATACGCAGTATTTT

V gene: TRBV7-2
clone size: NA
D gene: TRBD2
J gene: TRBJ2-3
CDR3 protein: CASSWTSASDTQYF
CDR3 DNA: TGTGCCAGCAGCTGGACTAGCGCCTCAGATACGCAGTATTTT

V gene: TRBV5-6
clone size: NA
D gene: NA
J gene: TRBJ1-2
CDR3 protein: CASSLNQLNYGYTF
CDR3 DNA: TGTGCCAGCAGCCTAAACCAACTGAACTATGGCTACACCTTC

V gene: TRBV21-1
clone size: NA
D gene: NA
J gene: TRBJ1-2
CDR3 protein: CASKGGTAALYGYTF
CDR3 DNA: TGTGCCAGCAAAGGGGGGACCGCGGCACTTTATGGCTACACCTTC

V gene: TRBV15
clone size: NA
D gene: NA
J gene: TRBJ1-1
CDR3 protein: CATSRENMNTEAFF
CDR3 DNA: TGTGCCACCAGCAGAGAGAATATGAACACTGAAGCTTTCTTT

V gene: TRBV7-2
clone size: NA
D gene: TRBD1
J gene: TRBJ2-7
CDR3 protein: CASSYSGTGGYEQYF
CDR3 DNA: TGTGCCAGCAGCTACTCCGGGACAGGGGGATACGAGCAGTACTTC

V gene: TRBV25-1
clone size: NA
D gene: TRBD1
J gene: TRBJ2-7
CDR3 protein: CASSEWTGGDEQYF
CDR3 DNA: TGTGCCAGCAGTGAATGGACAGGGGGCGACGAGCAGTACTTC

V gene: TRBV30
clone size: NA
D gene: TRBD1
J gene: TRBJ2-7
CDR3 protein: CAWSFTGDEQYF
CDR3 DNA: TGTGCCTGGAGTTTTACAGGGGACGAGCAGTACTTC

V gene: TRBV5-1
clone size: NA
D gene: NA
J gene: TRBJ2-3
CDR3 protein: CASSYQTVTDTQYF
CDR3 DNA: TGCGCCAGCAGCTATCAGACCGTAACAGATACGCAGTATTTT

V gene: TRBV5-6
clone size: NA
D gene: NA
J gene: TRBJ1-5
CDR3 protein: CASSLALNQPQHF
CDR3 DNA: TGTGCCAGCAGCTTGGCCCTGAATCAGCCCCAGCATTTT

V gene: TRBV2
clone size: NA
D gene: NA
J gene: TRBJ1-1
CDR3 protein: CASSPITANTEAFF
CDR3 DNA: TGTGCCAGCAGTCCAATTACAGCGAACACTGAAGCTTTCTTT

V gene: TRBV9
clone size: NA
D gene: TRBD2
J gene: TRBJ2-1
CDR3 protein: CASSPLGGVQVEQFF
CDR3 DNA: TGTGCCAGCAGCCCCCTCGGGGGGGTGCAGGTTGAGCAGTTCTTC

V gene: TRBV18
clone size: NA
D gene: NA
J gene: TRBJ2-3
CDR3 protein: CASSPSGRTDTQYF
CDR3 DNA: TGTGCCAGCTCACCATCGGGCCGCACAGATACGCAGTATTTT

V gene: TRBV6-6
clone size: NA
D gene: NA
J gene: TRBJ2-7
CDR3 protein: CASSYSGTGSYEQYF
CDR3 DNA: TGTGCCAGCAGTTACTCTGGGACGGGTTCCTACGAGCAGTACTTC

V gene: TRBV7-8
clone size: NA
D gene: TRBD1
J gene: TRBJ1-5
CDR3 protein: CASSLYQTGLLYQPQHF
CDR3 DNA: TGTGCCAGCAGCTTATACCAGACAGGGCTTTTATATCAGCCCCAGCATTTT

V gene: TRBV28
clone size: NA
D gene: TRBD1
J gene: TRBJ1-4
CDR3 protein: CASSSRGGRDEKLFF
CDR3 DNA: TGTGCCAGCAGTTCCAGGGGGGGTAGGGATGAAAAACTGTTTTTT

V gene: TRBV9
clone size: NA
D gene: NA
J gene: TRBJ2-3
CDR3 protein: CASSRETGSADTQYF
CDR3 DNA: TGTGCCAGCAGCCGGGAGACAGGGTCCGCAGATACGCAGTATTTT

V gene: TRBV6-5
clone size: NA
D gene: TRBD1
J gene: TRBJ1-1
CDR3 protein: CASSYSTGGFPEAFF
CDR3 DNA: TGTGCCAGCAGTTACTCGACAGGGGGCTTCCCTGAAGCTTTCTTT

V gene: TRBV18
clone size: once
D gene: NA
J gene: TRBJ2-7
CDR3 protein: CASSPRGDSYEQYF
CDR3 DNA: TGTGCCAGCTCACCGAGGGGCGACTCCTACGAGCAGTACTTC

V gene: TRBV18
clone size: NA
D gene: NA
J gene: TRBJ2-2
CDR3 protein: CATREGQITGELFF
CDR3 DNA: TGTGCCACCCGAGAAGGGCAGATCACCGGGGAGCTGTTTTTT

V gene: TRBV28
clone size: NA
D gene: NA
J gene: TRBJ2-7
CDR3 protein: CASSSPFEQYF
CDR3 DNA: TGTGCCAGCAGCTCCCCCTTCGAGCAGTACTTC

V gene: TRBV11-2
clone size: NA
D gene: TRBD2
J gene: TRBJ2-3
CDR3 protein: CASSLVAGGDYPDTQYF
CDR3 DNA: TGTGCCAGCAGCTTGGTGGCGGGAGGGGATTATCCAGATACGCAGTATTTT

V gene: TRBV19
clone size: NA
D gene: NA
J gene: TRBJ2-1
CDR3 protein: CASSKWVEYSSSYNEQFF
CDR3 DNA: TGTGCCAGTAGTAAATGGGTTGAGTATTCGAGCTCCTACAATGAGCAGTTCTTC

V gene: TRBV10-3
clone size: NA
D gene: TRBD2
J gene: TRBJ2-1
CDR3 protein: CAISSGGYNEQFF
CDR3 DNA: TGTGCCATCAGTAGCGGGGGCTACAATGAGCAGTTCTTC

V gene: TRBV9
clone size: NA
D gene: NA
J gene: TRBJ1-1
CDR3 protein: CASSVSRNTEAFF
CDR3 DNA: TGTGCCAGCAGCGTAAGCAGGAACACTGAAGCTTTCTTT

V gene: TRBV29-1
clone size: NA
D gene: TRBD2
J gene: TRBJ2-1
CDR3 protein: CSVSGTSGGYSYNEQFF
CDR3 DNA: TGCAGCGTTTCCGGGACTAGCGGGGGGTATTCCTACAATGAGCAGTTCTTC

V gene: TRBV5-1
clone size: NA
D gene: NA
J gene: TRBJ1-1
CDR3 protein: CASSLEQNTEAFF
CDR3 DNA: TGCGCCAGCAGCTTGGAACAGAACACTGAAGCTTTCTTT

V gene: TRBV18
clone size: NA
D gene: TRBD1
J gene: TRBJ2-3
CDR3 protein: CASSPNFSGQGLTDTQYF
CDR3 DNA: TGTGCCAGCTCACCAAATTTTTCGGGACAGGGACTCACAGATACGCAGTATTTT

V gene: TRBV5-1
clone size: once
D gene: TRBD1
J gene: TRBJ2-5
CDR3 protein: CASSKGTGDGETQYF
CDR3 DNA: TGCGCCAGCAGCAAAGGGACAGGGGATGGAGAGACCCAGTACTTC

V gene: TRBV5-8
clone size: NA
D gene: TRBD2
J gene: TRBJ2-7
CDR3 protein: CASSLPGLARYEQYF
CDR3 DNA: TGTGCCAGCAGCCTGCCGGGACTAGCTAGGTACGAGCAGTACTTC

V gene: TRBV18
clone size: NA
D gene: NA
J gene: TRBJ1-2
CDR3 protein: CASSPTTLDYGYTF
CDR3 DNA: TGTGCCAGCTCACCTACTACCCTGGACTATGGCTACACCTTC

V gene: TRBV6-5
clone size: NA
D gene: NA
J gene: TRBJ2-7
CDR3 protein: CASSYSGTYEQYF
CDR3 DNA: TGTGCCAGCAGTTACTCGGGCACCTACGAGCAGTACTTC

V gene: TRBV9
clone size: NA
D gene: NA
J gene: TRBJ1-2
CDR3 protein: CASSVQGDYGYTF
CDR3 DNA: TGTGCCAGCAGCGTGCAGGGAGACTATGGCTACACCTTC

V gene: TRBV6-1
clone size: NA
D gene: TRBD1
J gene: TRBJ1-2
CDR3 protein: CASSRDRADGYTF
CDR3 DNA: TGTGCCAGCAGTCGGGACAGGGCGGATGGCTACACCTTC

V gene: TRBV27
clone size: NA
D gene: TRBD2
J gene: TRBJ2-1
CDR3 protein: CASSLISGSIQFF
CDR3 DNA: TGTGCCAGCAGTTTAATTAGCGGGAGTATTCAGTTCTTC

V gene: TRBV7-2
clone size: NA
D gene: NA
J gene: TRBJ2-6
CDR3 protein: CASSFSGANVLTF
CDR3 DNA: TGTGCCAGCAGCTTTTCTGGGGCCAACGTCCTGACTTTC